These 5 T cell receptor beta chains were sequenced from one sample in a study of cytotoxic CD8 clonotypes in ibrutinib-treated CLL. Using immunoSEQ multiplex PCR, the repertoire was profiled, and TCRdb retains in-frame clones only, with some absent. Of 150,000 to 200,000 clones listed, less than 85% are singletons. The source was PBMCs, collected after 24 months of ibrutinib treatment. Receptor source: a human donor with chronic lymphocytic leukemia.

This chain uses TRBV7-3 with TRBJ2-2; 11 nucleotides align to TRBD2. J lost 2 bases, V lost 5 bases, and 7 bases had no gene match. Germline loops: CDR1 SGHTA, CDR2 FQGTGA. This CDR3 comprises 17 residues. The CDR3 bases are TGTGCCAGCAGCCCCCGTGGGACTAGCGGCAACACCGGGGAGCTGTTTTTT. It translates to CASSPRGTSGNTGELFF.

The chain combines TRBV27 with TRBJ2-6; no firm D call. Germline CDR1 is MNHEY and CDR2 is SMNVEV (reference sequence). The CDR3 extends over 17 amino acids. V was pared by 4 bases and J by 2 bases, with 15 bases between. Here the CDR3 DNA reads TGTGCCAGCAGTTCTCTCCCTGGCAGGCCTGGGGCCAACGTCCTGACTTTC. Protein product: CASSSLPGRPGANVLTF.

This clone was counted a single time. CDR3 region: CASSSRIGAGELFF. CDR3 DNA sequence: TGTGCCAGCAGTTCTCGGATTGGCGCCGGGGAGCTGTTTTTT. The chain uses TRBV28 and TRBJ2-2, with D hard to call. Trimming removed 4 bases at V and 6 bases at J, with 12 bases between. Germline V CDR1 and CDR2: MDHEN, SYDVKM. This CDR3 has 14 amino acids.

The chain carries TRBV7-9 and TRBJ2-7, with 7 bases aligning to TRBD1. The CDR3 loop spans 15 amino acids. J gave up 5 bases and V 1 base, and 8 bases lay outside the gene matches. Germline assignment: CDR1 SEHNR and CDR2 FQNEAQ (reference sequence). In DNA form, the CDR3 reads TGTGCCAGCAGCTTAGGAGTCACAGGGGCAAACGAGCAGTACTTC. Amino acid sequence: CASSLGVTGANEQYF.

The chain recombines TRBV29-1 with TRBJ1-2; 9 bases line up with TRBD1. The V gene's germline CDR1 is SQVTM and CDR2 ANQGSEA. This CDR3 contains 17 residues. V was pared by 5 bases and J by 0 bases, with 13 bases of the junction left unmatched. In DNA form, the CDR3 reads TGCAGCGTTCTTCGAAGGAACAGGGGGCCGTCTAACTATGGCTACACCTTC. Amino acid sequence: CSVLRRNRGPSNYGYTF. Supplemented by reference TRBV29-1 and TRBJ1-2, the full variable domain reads SAVISQKPSRDICQRGTSLTIQCQVDSQVTMMFWYRQQPGQSLTLIATANQGSEATYESGFVIDKFPISRPNLTFSTLTVSNMSPEDSSIYLCSVLRRNRGPSNYGYTFGSGTRLTVV.